The text below deals with one T cell receptor beta chain. Its specificity is unknown. Graft samples were processed, releasing intraepithelial and lamina propria lymphocytes. Libraries were prepared by immunoSEQ multiplex PCR; TCRdb keeps only in-frame clonotypes and omits some of them. The sample contains some 13,000 clones, 74% of which appear only once. V gave up 0 bases and J gave up 3 bases, with 11 bases separating them. The V gene's germline CDR1 is SGHNT and CDR2 YENEEA. The CDR3 runs to 15 residues. The entry originates in a study of graft-versus-host responses after intestinal transplantation. The wider study: Each recipient received a multivisceral, liver-intestinal, or isolated intestinal graft.

Notes on the study in general: Marrow from the recipient contained GvH clones, some of which had appeared first in ileum or blood. After transplant, early declines in HvG clones were associated with peak levels of circulating GvH clones.

This sequence joins TRBV11-3 and TRBJ1-2; weak D call: TRBD1 (6 bases). The sequence was collected from a human patient who received an intestinal transplant, so some T cells may come from the graft donor. Material: ileum tissue, obtained 16 days after intestinal transplant. CDR3 sequence (DNA): TGTGCCAGCAGCTTAGATTCGCCAGGGGACTATGGCTACACCTTC. Translation: CASSLDSPGDYGYTF.